A selection of T cell receptor beta chains follows, all from one sample in a study of T cell responses to AZD1222 COVID-19 vaccine. Here immunoSEQ multiplex PCR was the method, and the copy in TCRdb shows in-frame clones only, minus some. Of about 220,000 clones listed, around 93% are singletons. The sample was peripheral blood, taken on day 0 of MenACWY control vaccination. Source of these receptors: an adult in good health. Both conserved end residues are part of each CDR3. D genes are given only for firm matches. Some rows have no size entry. The others give once, few or many, or a class for an expanded clone.

clone size | J gene | V gene | CDR3 length | D gene | CDR3 protein | CDR3 DNA
NA | TRBJ1-5 | TRBV5-4 | 15 | NA | CASSLSGDSNQPQHF | TGTGCCAGCAGCTTGTCAGGGGATAGCAATCAGCCCCAGCATTTT
NA | TRBJ1-6 | TRBV6-6 | 15 | NA | CASRLLGTGNSPLHF | TGTGCCAGCAGACTACTCGGGACGGGTAATTCACCCCTCCACTTT
once | TRBJ2-1 | TRBV5-1 | 13 | NA | CASSLFRSNEQFF | TGCGCCAGCAGCTTGTTTCGCTCCAATGAGCAGTTCTTC
NA | TRBJ1-2 | TRBV7-2 | 14 | NA | CASSLGTASYGYTF | TGTGCCAGCAGCTTAGGGACGGCCTCCTATGGCTACACCTTC
once | TRBJ2-3 | TRBV7-9 | 14 | NA | CASSLELSTDTQYF | TGTGCCAGCAGCTTAGAGTTAAGCACAGATACGCAGTATTTT
NA | TRBJ1-4 | TRBV4-2 | 16 | NA | CASSQEIRPPNEKLFF | TGTGCCAGCAGCCAAGAGATACGGCCTCCAAATGAAAAACTGTTTTTT
NA | TRBJ1-1 | TRBV5-1 | 14 | NA | CASSSQIVGTEAFF | TGCGCCAGCAGCTCGCAGATTGTGGGCACTGAAGCTTTCTTT
NA | TRBJ2-2 | TRBV5-5 | 16 | NA | CASSLFPSRNTGELFF | TGTGCCAGCAGCTTGTTCCCGTCAAGGAACACCGGGGAGCTGTTTTTT
NA | TRBJ1-2 | TRBV13 | 14 | NA | CASSTPGTHYGYTF | TGTGCCAGCAGCACTCCCGGGACCCACTATGGCTACACCTTC
NA | TRBJ1-3 | TRBV30 | 12 | NA | CAWSTLGNTIYF | TGTGCCTGGAGTACACTCGGAAACACCATATATTTT
NA | TRBJ1-1 | TRBV6-6 | 16 | TRBD1 | CASSYDSGGRGTEAFF | TGTGCCAGCAGTTACGATTCAGGGGGTAGAGGAACTGAAGCTTTCTTT
NA | TRBJ2-1 | TRBV19 | 12 | NA | CASSIAGHPEFF | TGTGCCAGTAGTATTGCGGGACACCCTGAGTTCTTC
NA | TRBJ2-1 | TRBV6-5 | 15 | TRBD1 | CASSAPGQGHNEQFF | TGTGCCAGCAGCGCCCCGGGACAGGGCCACAATGAGCAGTTCTTC
NA | TRBJ1-2 | TRBV10-3 | 12 | NA | CAISGGGYGYTF | TGTGCCATCAGTGGGGGTGGCTATGGCTACACCTTC
NA | TRBJ2-7 | TRBV7-2 | 13 | NA | CASSTPGREEQYF | TGTGCCAGCAGCACACCGGGCCGAGAGGAGCAGTACTTC
NA | TRBJ1-5 | TRBV10-2 | 15 | TRBD1 | CASSELGQGGQPQHF | TGCGCCAGCAGTGAATTGGGACAGGGGGGTCAGCCCCAGCATTTT